A single sample is the source of the 8 T cell receptor beta chains below, sequenced in a study of blood T cell repertoires in COVID-19. Assay used: immunoSEQ multiplex PCR; TCRdb lists only in-frame clones, some missing. The sample yields approximately 45,000 clones, 80% to 90% seen once. The sequenced material came from peripheral blood. The receptor source for this set is a woman in her thirties or forties with acute or convalescent COVID-19.

This clone was counted only a few times. CDR3 DNA sequence: TGCAGTGCTAGTACTCTAGGGCAGGGGGTCTACGAGCAGTACTTC. Protein: CSASTLGQGVYEQYF. The chain recombines TRBV20-1 with TRBJ2-7; 7 bases line up with TRBD1. This CDR3 is built from 15 residues. Unmatched junction bases numbered 11, after V lost 3 bases and J lost 3 bases. From germline, CDR1 is DFQATT and CDR2 SNEGSKA (reference sequence).

The rearrangement uses TRBV9 and TRBJ1-4; D possibly corresponds to TRBD1 (5 bases). The CDR3 loop spans 14 amino acids. Germline loops: CDR1 SGDLS, CDR2 YYNGEE. V gave up 0 bases and J gave up 2 bases, with 5 bases separating them. The CDR3 reads CASSVAGTNEKLFF. The CDR3 nucleotides read TGTGCCAGCAGCGTAGCAGGGACTAATGAAAAACTGTTTTTT.

The chain couples TRBV6-5 to TRBJ2-5; TRBD2 is a possible D gene (5 bases). Germline V lookup: CDR1 MNHEY, CDR2 SVGAGI. The CDR3 totals 14 residues. Trimming removed 0 bases at V and 2 bases at J, with 7 bases between. CDR3 region: CASSYSGLQETQYF. The DNA for the CDR3 is TGTGCCAGCAGTTACTCAGGACTTCAAGAGACCCAGTACTTC.

This clone was recorded once. The chain combines TRBV5-1 with TRBJ2-7; D may be TRBD1 (6 bases). The CDR3 extends over 14 amino acids. Trimming took 5 bases from V and 0 from J, leaving 12 bases between them. Germline V gene lookup returns CDR1 SGHRS and CDR2 YFSETQ. The CDR3 bases are TGCGCCAGCAGTACAGGGACCAGCTCCTACGAGCAGTACTTC. As protein: CASSTGTSSYEQYF.

J is TRBJ2-7 and V is TRBV6-5; no reliable D call. The CDR3 length is 14 residues. The V gene's germline CDR1 is MNHEY and CDR2 SVGAGI. Trimming stripped 6 bases from V and 4 bases from J, with 16 bases between. CDR3: CASSPWLVGYEQYF. The CDR3 nucleotides read TGTGCCAGCAGCCCGTGGCTAGTTGGTTACGAGCAGTACTTC.

The chain combines TRBV13 with TRBJ1-6, with D unclear. Per the germline V gene, CDR1 is PRHDT and CDR2 is FYEKMQ (reference sequence). The CDR3 is 15 residues long. Deletions cut 0 bases from V and 6 bases from J, with 9 bases between. This CDR3 reads CASSLGAAPNSPLHF. Here the CDR3 DNA reads TGTGCCAGCAGCTTAGGGGCGGCTCCTAATTCACCCCTCCACTTT. Full variable domain (missing parts from reference TRBV13 and TRBJ1-6): AAGVIQSPRHLIKEKRETATLKCYPIPRHDTVYWYQQGPGQDPQFLISFYEKMQSDKGSIPDRFSAQQFSDYHSELNMSSLELGDSALYFCASSLGAAPNSPLHFGNGTRLTVT.

The count of this clone is one. This chain uses TRBV7-9 with TRBJ2-2; 8 positions agree with TRBD1. V gave up 2 bases and J gave up 5 bases; unmatched junction bases: 10. The CDR3 covers 17 residues. The V gene's germline CDR1 is SEHNR and CDR2 FQNEAQ (reference sequence). In DNA, the CDR3 is TGTGCCAGCAGCTTAAATTTGAGACAGGGGTTAACCGGGGAGCTGTTTTTT. This sequence encodes CASSLNLRQGLTGELFF.

The CDR3 region is CASKFIGVHGYTF. The CDR3 nucleotides read TGTGCCAGCAAGTTTATAGGGGTTCATGGCTACACCTTC. This rearrangement joins TRBV27 to TRBJ1-2; a possible D gene is TRBD1 (5 bases). Trimming pared 7 bases from V and 6 bases from J, leaving 15 bases between. Germline values: CDR1 MNHEY, CDR2 SMNVEV (reference sequence). The CDR3 consists of 13 residues.